Shown below are 24 T cell receptor beta chains from a single sample sequenced in a study of blood T cell repertoires in COVID-19. TCRdb keeps only in-frame clones here, not all; method: immunoSEQ multiplex PCR. The sample records 100,000 or so clones, 85% being singletons. Sequencing used peripheral blood. The receptors were gathered from a man aged 60 to 69 with acute or convalescent COVID-19.

The chain employs TRBV9 and TRBJ2-4, with 8 nucleotides matching TRBD1. The V segment lost 7 bases and the J segment 3 bases; nucleotides outside the gene matches: 6. The germline gives CDR1 SGDLS, CDR2 YYNGEE. This CDR3 is 14 amino acids long. Written as DNA, the CDR3 is TGTGCCAGCCCCTTACAGGGGGACAAAAACATTCAGTACTTC. This sequence encodes CASPLQGDKNIQYF.

The chain uses TRBV7-2 and TRBJ2-1, with 9 positions matching TRBD2. This CDR3 is 16 amino acids long. Germline CDR1 reads SGHTA; CDR2 reads FQGNSA. J lost 10 bases, V lost 5 bases, and 15 bases had no gene match. In DNA, the CDR3 is TGTGCCAGCAGCGTAACAGGGACTAGCCCGTCGCAGGAGCAGTTCTTC. This translates into CASSVTGTSPSQEQFF.

The V call is TRBV7-2, the J call TRBJ1-2; possibly TRBD1 for D (6 bases). Germline V gives CDR1 SGHTA, CDR2 FQGNSA. Trimming took 2 bases from V and 1 from J, leaving 11 bases between them. This CDR3 comprises 15 residues. CDR3 region: CASSLNPGVNYGYTF. The DNA for the CDR3 is TGTGCCAGCAGCTTAAATCCAGGGGTTAACTATGGCTACACCTTC.

The gene calls are TRBV25-1 and TRBJ2-7; D not resolved. This CDR3 is 10 amino acids long. V was trimmed by 3 bases and J by 8 bases, leaving 5 bases between them. CDR1 is MGHDK and CDR2 is SYGVNS in the germline V gene. The CDR3 coding sequence is TGTGCCAGCAGTGAGGCCCAGCAGTACTTC. The encoded protein is CASSEAQQYF.

The chain is built from TRBV5-4 and TRBJ2-3; 10 bases fit TRBD2. Trimming took 4 bases from V and 4 from J; bases not matched to a gene: 3. CDR3 length: 14 residues. In germline, CDR1 is SGHNT, CDR2 YYREEE (reference sequence). CDR3 protein: CASSNGLAADTQYF. CDR3 in DNA: TGTGCCAGCAGCAACGGACTAGCGGCAGATACGCAGTATTTT.

J is TRBJ2-7 and V is TRBV10-3, with a tentative D call TRBD1 (5 bases). Germline loops: CDR1 ENHRY, CDR2 SYGVKD. This CDR3 has 14 amino acids. V gave up 10 bases and J gave up 2 bases, with 18 bases separating them. The CDR3 region has the DNA TGTGCCACCCGCCCGGGTGCGACAGCCTACGAGCAGTACTTC. It codes for CATRPGATAYEQYF.

This chain connects TRBV29-1 to TRBJ2-1; possibly TRBD1 for D (6 bases). Trimming left V 5 bases short and J 6 bases short, with 8 bases between. Germline lookup yields CDR1 SQVTM and CDR2 ANQGSEA. The CDR3 is 11 residues long. CDR3 DNA sequence: TGCAGCGTTCGGGACATCAATGAGCAGTTCTTC. Its translation is CSVRDINEQFF.

The rearrangement joins TRBV11-2 to TRBJ1-2; no clear D gene. Trimming took 3 bases from V and 8 from J, leaving 13 bases between them. The CDR3 contains 13 residues. CDR1 and CDR2 (germline): SGHAT, FQNNGV. CDR3 sequence: CASSFVGDNGYTF. Written as DNA, the CDR3 is TGTGCCAGCAGCTTTGTCGGGGATAACGGCTACACCTTC.

This chain uses TRBV9 with TRBJ2-7, with TRBD1 matching over 10 bases. The J segment lost 3 bases and the V segment lost 4 bases, leaving 7 bases of the junction unmatched. Germline lookup yields CDR1 SGDLS and CDR2 YYNGEE. The CDR3 is 15 amino acids. CDR3: CASSFAGTGDYEQYF. DNA of the CDR3: TGTGCCAGCAGCTTCGCCGGGACAGGGGACTACGAGCAGTACTTC.

The chain uses TRBV4-1 and TRBJ2-1; TRBD2 aligns across 9 bases. The junction had 6 bases not matched to a gene; V was cut back by 4 bases and J by 2 bases. The length of the CDR3 is 16 residues. Germline loops: CDR1 MGHRA, CDR2 YSYEKL. The CDR3 coding sequence is TGCGCCAGCAGCCCGACCTTAGCGGGAGCCTACAATGAGCAGTTCTTC. Translating gives CASSPTLAGAYNEQFF.

This chain links TRBV2 with TRBJ1-1, with D possibly TRBD1 on 6 matching bases. Germline-derived CDR1 and CDR2 are SNHLY and FYNNEI. Deletions cut 4 bases from V and 8 bases from J, with 17 bases between. The CDR3 has 14 residues. The CDR3 reads CASSVGAGSVEAFF. The CDR3 DNA sequence: TGTGCCAGCAGTGTGGGGGCAGGGTCGGTCGAAGCTTTCTTT.

The chain recombines TRBV30 with TRBJ2-3; the match to TRBD1 covers 7 bases. This CDR3 contains 14 residues. Germline V gene sequence: CDR1 GTSNPN, CDR2 SVGIG (reference sequence). After removal of 7 bases from V and 5 bases from J, the junction contained 12 bases not matched to a gene. CDR3 bases: TGTGCCTTCCTCGACAGGGCCCTTAGAGATACGCAGTATTTT. This translates into CAFLDRALRDTQYF. The whole variable domain, remainder taken from reference TRBV30 and TRBJ2-3, is SQTIHQWPATLVQPVGSPLSLECTVEGTSNPNLYWYRQAAGRGLQLLFYSVGIGQISSEVPQNLSASRPQDRQFILSSKKLLLSDSGFYLCAFLDRALRDTQYFGPGTRLTVL.

This chain's CDR3 is CASSGTSVNEQYF. Here the CDR3 DNA reads TGTGCCAGCAGCGGGACTAGCGTAAACGAGCAGTACTTC. The chain carries TRBV3-1 (or the pseudogene TRBV3-2) and TRBJ2-7, with 10 nucleotides matching TRBD2. This CDR3 has 13 residues. V shed 5 bases and J 5 bases; nucleotides not matched to a gene: 3. From germline, CDR1 is LGHDT and CDR2 YNNKEL (reference sequence).

This chain joins TRBV6-5 and TRBJ2-5; possibly TRBD1 for D (5 bases). The CDR3 is made up of 15 amino acids. Trimming stripped 0 bases from V and 2 bases from J, with 10 bases between. The V gene's germline CDR1 is MNHEY and CDR2 SVGAGI. The DNA of the CDR3 is TGTGCCAGCAGTTACTCCCAGACAGAACAAGAGACCCAGTACTTC. Its protein product is CASSYSQTEQETQYF.

The CDR3 sequence is CASSSRLGDSPLHF. DNA of the CDR3: TGTGCCAGCTCATCCAGACTCGGGGATTCACCCCTCCACTTT. The rearrangement uses TRBV18 and TRBJ1-6, with no clear D. Germline loops: CDR1 KGHSH, CDR2 LQKENI. The CDR3 contains 14 residues. The V end lost 5 bases, the J end lost 8 bases, and 13 bases lay between the germline ends. Complete variable domain (other parts from reference TRBV18 and TRBJ1-6): NAGVMQNPRHLVRRRGQEARLRCSPMKGHSHVYWYRQLPEEGLKFMVYLQKENIIDESGMPKERFSAEFPKEGPSILRIQQVVRGDSAAYFCASSSRLGDSPLHFGNGTRLTVT.

The chain has TRBV2 and TRBJ1-1, with a weak D call TRBD1 (5 bases). Between the trimmed V and J ends, which lost 5 bases and 5 bases, there was a span of 12 bases. The germline V gene has CDR1 SNHLY and CDR2 FYNNEI. CDR3 length: 13 residues. The CDR3 coding sequence is TGTGCCAGCAGTAGCCAGGGTAGGACTGAAGCTTTCTTT. This codes for CASSSQGRTEAFF. Full variable domain (outside the CDR3, taken from reference TRBV2 and TRBJ1-1): EPEVTQTPSHQVTQMGQEVILRCVPISNHLYFYWYRQILGQKVEFLVSFYNNEISEKSEIFDDQFSVERPDGSNFTLKIRSTKLEDSAMYFCASSSQGRTEAFFGQGTRLTVV.

The rearrangement joins TRBV10-3 to TRBJ2-1; no reliable D call. V was shortened by 3 bases and J by 10 bases, with 7 bases between the two germline ends. The CDR3 is made up of 11 amino acids. Germline CDR1 is ENHRY and CDR2 is SYGVKD. The CDR3 DNA reads TGTGCCATCAGTGATGTAGAAGAGCAGTTCTTC. Protein product: CAISDVEEQFF.

This chain connects TRBV18 to TRBJ1-3; 8 bases line up with TRBD1. The CDR3 is 16 amino acids. CDR1 KGHSH and CDR2 LQKENI come from the germline V gene. Trimming cost V 2 bases and J 3 bases; bases outside gene matches: 6. The CDR3 DNA is TGTGCCAGCTCACCATGGACAGGGACGGGTGGAAACACCATATATTTT. Amino acid sequence: CASSPWTGTGGNTIYF.

The rearrangement joins TRBV12-3 or TRBV12-4 to TRBJ1-2; D gene ambiguous. CDR3 length: 12 residues. V was shortened by 5 bases and J by 4 bases, with 8 bases between the two germline ends. CDR3: CASSPNGYGYTF. The CDR3 DNA sequence: TGTGCCAGCAGTCCGAACGGCTATGGCTACACCTTC.

The rearrangement joins TRBV7-9 to TRBJ1-2; TRBD1 aligns across 7 bases. The CDR3 is 15 amino acids. J lost 2 bases, V lost 5 bases, and 8 bases had no gene match. Germline CDR1 is SEHNR and CDR2 is FQNEAQ (reference sequence). CDR3 DNA: TGTGCCAGCAGCCCCGGGACAGCCCAAAACTATGGCTACACCTTC. Translating gives CASSPGTAQNYGYTF.

The V gene is TRBV30, the J gene TRBJ1-2, with 8 bases aligning to TRBD1. The V segment lost 2 bases and the J segment 8 bases; nucleotides outside the gene matches: 4. Looked up from germline, CDR1 is GTSNPN and CDR2 is SVGIG (reference sequence). The CDR3 extends over 12 amino acids. CDR3 DNA sequence: TGTGCCTGGAGTCCACAGGGGGAGGGCTACACCTTC. Its protein is CAWSPQGEGYTF.

V and J are TRBV7-8 and TRBJ1-1; a possible D gene is TRBD1 (5 bases). Trimming cost V 5 bases and J 6 bases, with 10 bases left between them. Germline V CDR1 and CDR2: SGHVS, FQNEAQ. CDR3 length: 12 residues. CDR3 coding DNA: TGTGCCAGCAGCCTCAGGGTCGCTGAAGCTTTCTTT. Amino acids: CASSLRVAEAFF.

The chain has TRBV12-5 and TRBJ2-5; tentative D call: TRBD1 (6 bases). The germline V and J ends were trimmed by 2 bases and 2 bases, with 18 bases remaining between them. From germline, CDR1 is LGHNT and CDR2 FRNRAP. CDR3 size: 17 residues. The CDR3 region is CASGLCTGTLIQETQYF. The CDR3 DNA follows: TGTGCTAGTGGTTTGTGTACAGGGACCCTGATACAAGAGACCCAGTACTTC.

The CDR3 nucleotides are TGCAGTGCTAGCCCAACTGAAGCTTTCTTT. As protein: CSASPTEAFF. V usage is TRBV20-1 and J usage is TRBJ1-1; unclear D gene. V was cut by 3 bases and J by 5 bases, with 4 bases left in between. CDR3 length: 10 residues. Germline assignment: CDR1 DFQATT and CDR2 SNEGSKA (reference sequence).